The T cell receptor (beta chain) described here comes from a study of breast tumors, draining lymph nodes, adjacent tissues. Study-wide findings and caveats: Compared with lymph nodes, tumors were less diverse; compared with nontumor tissue, more. That most tumor T cells come from lymph nodes remained unproven. Data fit most tumor T cells coming from lymph node, expanding in tumor. Compared with basal-like, luminal-like tumors shared significantly more repertoire with nontumor tissue.

In germline, CDR1 is SGHTA, CDR2 FQGNSA. This CDR3 contains 14 residues. V shed 1 base and J shed 4 bases, with 8 bases lying between them. TCRdb re-called the multiplex PCR reads through MiXCR, storing one row per CDR3 protein. Among fewer than 20,000 distinct CDR3 sequences, around 50% were seen once, and the ten largest hold around 16%. Concerning this clonotype itself: Antigen: not known.

The V and J genes are TRBV7-2 and TRBJ1-3; D gene ambiguous. The clonotype was recovered from a female donor with breast cancer. Some clones in this sample may be carry-over from other donors' samples. Sequencing used tumor-adjacent breast tissue. The CDR3 nucleotides are TGTGCCAGCAGCTTAGGCGCAACAGGAAACACCATATATTTT. The encoded protein is CASSLGATGNTIYF.